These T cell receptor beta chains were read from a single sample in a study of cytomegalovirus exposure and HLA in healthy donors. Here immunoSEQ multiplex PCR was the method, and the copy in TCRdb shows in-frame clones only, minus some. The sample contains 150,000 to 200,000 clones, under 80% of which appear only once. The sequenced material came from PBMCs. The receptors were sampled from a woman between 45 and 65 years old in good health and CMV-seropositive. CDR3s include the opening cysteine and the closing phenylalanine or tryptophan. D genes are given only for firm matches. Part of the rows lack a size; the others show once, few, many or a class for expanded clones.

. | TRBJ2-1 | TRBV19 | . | CASSIAQGRGEYNEQFF | TGTGCCAGTAGTATAGCCCAGGGGAGGGGTGAGTACAATGAGCAGTTCTTC
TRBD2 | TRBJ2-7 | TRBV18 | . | CASSSGTSGEQYF | TGTGCCAGCTCATCCGGGACTAGTGGCGAGCAGTACTTC
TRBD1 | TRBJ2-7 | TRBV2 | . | CASGGQPSYEQYF | TGTGCCAGCGGGGGACAGCCCTCCTACGAGCAGTACTTC
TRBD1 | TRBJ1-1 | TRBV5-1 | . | CASSLADRANTEAFF | TGCGCCAGCAGCTTGGCGGACAGGGCGAACACTGAAGCTTTCTTT
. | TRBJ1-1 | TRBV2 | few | CASRDSLNTEAFF | TGTGCCAGCAGGGACAGCCTGAACACTGAAGCTTTCTTT
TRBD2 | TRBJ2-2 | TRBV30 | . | CAWKGGGANTGELFF | TGTGCCTGGAAAGGCGGGGGGGCAAACACCGGGGAGCTGTTTTTT
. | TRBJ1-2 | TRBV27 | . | CASSLRVGYGYTF | TGTGCCAGCAGTTTGCGGGTCGGCTATGGCTACACCTTC
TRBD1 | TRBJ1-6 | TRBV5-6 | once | CASSPDRGNSPLHF | TGTGCCAGCAGTCCGGACAGGGGTAATTCACCCCTCCACTTT
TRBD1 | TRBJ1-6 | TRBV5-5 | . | CASTDRGYSPLHF | TGTGCCAGCACCGACAGGGGTTATTCACCCCTCCACTTT
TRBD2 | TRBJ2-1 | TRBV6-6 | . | CASSYSGLASSEQFF | TGTGCCAGCAGTTACTCGGGACTAGCGAGTAGTGAGCAGTTCTTC
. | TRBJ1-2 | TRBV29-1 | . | CSVDIGASGYTF | TGCAGCGTCGACATTGGGGCGAGTGGCTACACCTTC
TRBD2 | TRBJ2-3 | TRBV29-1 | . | CSTTSGGGTDTQYF | TGCAGCACCACTAGCGGGGGGGGCACAGATACGCAGTATTTT
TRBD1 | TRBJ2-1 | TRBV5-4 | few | CASSSRTGSYNEQFF | TGTGCCAGCAGCTCACGGACAGGTTCATACAATGAGCAGTTCTTC
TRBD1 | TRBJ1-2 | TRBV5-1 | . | CASSSPGQGGYTF | TGCGCCAGCAGCTCACCGGGACAGGGCGGCTACACCTTC
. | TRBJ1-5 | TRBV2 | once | CASSTTGFNQPQHF | TGTGCCAGCAGTACAACAGGGTTCAATCAGCCCCAGCATTTT
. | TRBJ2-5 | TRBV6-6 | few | CASLRGLQETQYF | TGTGCCAGCCTCAGGGGTCTCCAAGAGACCCAGTACTTC
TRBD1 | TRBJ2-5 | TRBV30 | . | CAWSVLTGAQETQYF | TGTGCCTGGAGTGTACTGACAGGGGCCCAGGAGACCCAGTACTTC
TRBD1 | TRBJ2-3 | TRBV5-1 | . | CASSLGGQGVTDTQYF | TGCGCCAGCAGCTTGGGGGGACAGGGGGTAACAGATACGCAGTATTTT
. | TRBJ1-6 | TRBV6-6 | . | CASSYSSTRLHF | TGTGCCAGCAGTTACTCGTCAACCAGACTCCACTTT
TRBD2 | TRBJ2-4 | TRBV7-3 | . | CASSFAAGGKNIQYF | TGTGCCAGCAGCTTCGCAGCGGGGGGGAAAAACATTCAGTACTTC
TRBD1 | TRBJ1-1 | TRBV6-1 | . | CASSRTGAEAFF | TGTGCCAGCAGTCGGACAGGGGCTGAAGCTTTCTTT
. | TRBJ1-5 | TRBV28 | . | CTTAGQPQHF | TGTACCACTGCCGGTCAGCCCCAGCATTTT
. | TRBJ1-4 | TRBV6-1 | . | CASRGGRREKLFF | TGTGCCAGCAGGGGGGGGCGTCGTGAAAAACTGTTTTTT
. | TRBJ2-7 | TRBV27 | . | CASSPGFSYEQYF | TGTGCCAGCAGCCCGGGTTTCTCCTACGAGCAGTACTTC
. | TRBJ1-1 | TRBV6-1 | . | CASSYGVTEAFF | TGTGCCAGCAGTTATGGAGTCACTGAAGCTTTCTTT
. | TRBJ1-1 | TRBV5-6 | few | CASSWGSGHQEAFF | TGTGCCAGCAGCTGGGGATCGGGACATCAAGAAGCTTTCTTT
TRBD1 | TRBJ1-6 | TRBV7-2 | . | CASSVGGQGNSPLHF | TGTGCCAGCAGCGTAGGAGGACAGGGCAATTCACCCCTCCACTTT
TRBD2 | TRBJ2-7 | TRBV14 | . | CASSWTSGVSYEQYF | TGTGCCAGCAGCTGGACTAGCGGGGTCTCCTACGAGCAGTACTTC
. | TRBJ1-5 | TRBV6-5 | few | CASVGRVNQPQHF | TGTGCCAGCGTGGGGCGAGTCAATCAGCCCCAGCATTTT
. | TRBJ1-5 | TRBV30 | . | CAWARQHNQPQHF | TGTGCCTGGGCACGACAGCACAATCAGCCCCAGCATTTT
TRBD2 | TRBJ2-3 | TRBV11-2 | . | CASSPGGGGVDTQYF | TGTGCCAGCAGCCCCGGCGGGGGAGGCGTAGATACGCAGTATTTT
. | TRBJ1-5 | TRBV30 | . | CAWADRSNQPQHF | TGTGCCTGGGCGGACAGAAGCAATCAGCCCCAGCATTTT
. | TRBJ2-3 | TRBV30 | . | CALTQGDTQYF | TGTGCCTTAACCCAGGGAGATACGCAGTATTTT
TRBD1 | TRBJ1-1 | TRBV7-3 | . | CASSAAGTGNTEAFF | TGTGCCAGCAGCGCCGCCGGGACAGGGAACACTGAAGCTTTCTTT
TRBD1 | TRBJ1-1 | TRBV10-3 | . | CAIRGTGNTEAFF | TGTGCCATCAGGGGGACAGGGAACACTGAAGCTTTCTTT
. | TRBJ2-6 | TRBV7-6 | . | CASSLGQVSGANVLTF | TGTGCCAGCAGCTTAGGACAAGTCTCTGGGGCCAACGTCCTGACTTTC
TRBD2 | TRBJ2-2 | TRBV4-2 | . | CASSPTSGGANTGELFF | TGTGCCAGCAGCCCGACTAGCGGGGGAGCGAACACCGGGGAGCTGTTTTTT
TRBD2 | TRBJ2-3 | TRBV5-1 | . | CATAPAGGTDTQYF | TGCGCCACCGCCCCAGCGGGGGGAACAGATACGCAGTATTTT
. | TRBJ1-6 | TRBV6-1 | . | CASSAPLPLHF | TGTGCCAGCAGTGCCCCCTTACCCCTCCACTTT
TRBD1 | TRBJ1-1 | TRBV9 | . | CASSPGQGTEAFF | TGTGCCAGCAGCCCCGGACAGGGGACTGAAGCTTTCTTT